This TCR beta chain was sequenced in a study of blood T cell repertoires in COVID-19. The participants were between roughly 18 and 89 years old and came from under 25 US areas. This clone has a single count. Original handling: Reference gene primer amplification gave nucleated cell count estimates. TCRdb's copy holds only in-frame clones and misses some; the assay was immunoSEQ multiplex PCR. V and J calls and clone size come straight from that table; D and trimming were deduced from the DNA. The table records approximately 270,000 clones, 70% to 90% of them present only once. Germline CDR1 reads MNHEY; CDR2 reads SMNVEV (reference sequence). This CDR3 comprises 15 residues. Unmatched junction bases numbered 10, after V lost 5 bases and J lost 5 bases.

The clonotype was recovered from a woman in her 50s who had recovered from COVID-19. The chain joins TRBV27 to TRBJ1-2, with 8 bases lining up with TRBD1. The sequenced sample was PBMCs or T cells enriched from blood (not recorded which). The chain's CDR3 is CASSGATGVPYGYTF. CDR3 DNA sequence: TGTGCCAGCAGTGGAGCGACAGGGGTGCCATATGGCTACACCTTC.